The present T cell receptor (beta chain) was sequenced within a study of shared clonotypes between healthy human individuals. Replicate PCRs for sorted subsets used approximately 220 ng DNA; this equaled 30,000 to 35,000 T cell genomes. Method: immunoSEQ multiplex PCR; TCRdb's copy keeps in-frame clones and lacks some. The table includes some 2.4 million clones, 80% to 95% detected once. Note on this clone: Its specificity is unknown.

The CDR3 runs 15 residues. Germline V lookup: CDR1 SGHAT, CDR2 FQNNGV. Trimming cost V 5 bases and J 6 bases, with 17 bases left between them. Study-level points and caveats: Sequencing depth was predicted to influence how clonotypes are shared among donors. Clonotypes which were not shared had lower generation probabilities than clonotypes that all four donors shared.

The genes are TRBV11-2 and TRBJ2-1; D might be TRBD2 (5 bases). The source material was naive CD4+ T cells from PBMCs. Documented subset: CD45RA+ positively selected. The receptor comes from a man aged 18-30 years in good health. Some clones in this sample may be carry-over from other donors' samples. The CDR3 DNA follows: TGTGCCAGCAGCCGGTCTAGTGGGAGATCCAATGAGCAGTTCTTC. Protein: CASSRSSGRSNEQFF.